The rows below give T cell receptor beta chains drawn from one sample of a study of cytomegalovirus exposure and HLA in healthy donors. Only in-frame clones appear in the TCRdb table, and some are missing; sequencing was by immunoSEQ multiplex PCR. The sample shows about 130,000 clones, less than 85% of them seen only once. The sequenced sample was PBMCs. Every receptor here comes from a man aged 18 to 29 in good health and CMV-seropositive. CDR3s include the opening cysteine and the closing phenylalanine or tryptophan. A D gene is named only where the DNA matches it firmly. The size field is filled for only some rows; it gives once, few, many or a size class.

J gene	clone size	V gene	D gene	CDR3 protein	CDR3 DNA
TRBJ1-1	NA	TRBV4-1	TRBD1	CASSQAGTATEAFF	TGCGCCAGCAGCCAAGCCGGGACAGCCACTGAAGCTTTCTTT
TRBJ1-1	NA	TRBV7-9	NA	CSSSLVQNEAFF	TGTTCCAGCAGCTTAGTACAGAATGAAGCTTTCTTT
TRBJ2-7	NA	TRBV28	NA	CASSSRDKSYEQYF	TGTGCCAGCAGTTCCCGGGACAAGTCCTACGAGCAGTACTTC
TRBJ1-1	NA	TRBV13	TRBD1	CASSLNAGGLAFF	TGTGCCAGCAGCTTAAACGCAGGGGGGTTGGCTTTCTTT
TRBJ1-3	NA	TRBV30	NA	CAWDLGRGNTIYF	TGTGCCTGGGACCTTGGCAGGGGAAACACCATATATTTT
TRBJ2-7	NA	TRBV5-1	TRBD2	CASSPQGLLAGGREQYF	TGCGCCAGCAGCCCCCAGGGCTTACTAGCGGGGGGTCGAGAGCAGTACTTC
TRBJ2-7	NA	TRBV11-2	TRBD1	CASSPWDRVSYEQYF	TGTGCCAGCAGCCCCTGGGACAGGGTCTCCTACGAGCAGTACTTC
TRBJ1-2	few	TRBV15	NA	CATSRGGANNYGYTF	TGTGCCACCAGCAGAGGCGGAGCGAATAACTATGGCTACACCTTC
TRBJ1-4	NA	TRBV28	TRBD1	CASWGGQGNREKLFF	TGTGCCAGCTGGGGGGGACAGGGGAACAGAGAAAAACTGTTTTTT
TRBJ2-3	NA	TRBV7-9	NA	CSSSFVGANTDTQYF	TGTTCCAGCAGCTTTGTAGGGGCGAACACAGATACGCAGTATTTT
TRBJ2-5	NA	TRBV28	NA	CASSSLGQSPQETQYF	TGTGCCAGCAGTTCGCTAGGACAGAGCCCTCAAGAGACCCAGTACTTC
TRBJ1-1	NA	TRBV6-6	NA	CACCQTGQNTEAFF	TGTGCCTGTTGCCAGACAGGCCAAAACACTGAAGCTTTCTTT
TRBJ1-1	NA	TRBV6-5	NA	CASSYREVTEAFF	TGTGCCAGCAGTTACCGGGAGGTAACTGAAGCTTTCTTT